One sample yielded the 29 T cell receptor beta chains listed below, sequenced in a study of CD8 T cells in Susac syndrome. Random hexamers were used to reverse transcribe the RNA input (0.5 to 1 ug). Each CDR3 protein is one row after TCRdb ran MiXCR on the immunoSEQ multiplex PCR reads. The repertoire holds about 73,000 distinct CDR3 sequences, with over 85% as singletons. Sequencing used CD8+ T cells from PBMCs. These TCRs come from a human donor with multiple sclerosis.

The genes are TRBV4-1 and TRBJ2-2; D ambiguous. Germline V gene data show CDR1 as MGHRA and CDR2 as YSYEKL. V was clipped by 2 bases and J by 6 bases, with 19 bases between them. This CDR3 is built from 17 residues. The CDR3, as DNA: TGCGCCAGCAGCCAATTACGAACGCAGACGCAGCCCGGGGAGCTGTTTTTT. Its translation is CASSQLRTQTQPGELFF.

The chain combines TRBV4-1 with TRBJ1-1; unclear D gene. The CDR3 length is 14 residues. Trimming took 0 bases from V and 2 from J, leaving 7 bases between them. The V gene's germline CDR1 is MGHRA and CDR2 YSYEKL. The CDR3 spells CASSQDATNTEAFF. The CDR3 coding sequence is TGCGCCAGCAGCCAAGACGCAACTAACACTGAAGCTTTCTTT.

This chain connects TRBV27 to TRBJ1-4; D gene ambiguous. V lost 7 bases to trimming and J lost 8 bases, with 14 bases between them. Germline V lookup: CDR1 MNHEY, CDR2 SMNVEV (reference sequence). CDR3 length: 13 residues. The CDR3 spells CASKGLKEEKLFF. In DNA form, the CDR3 reads TGTGCCAGCAAAGGGTTGAAGGAGGAAAAACTGTTTTTT.

The chain couples TRBV6-6 to TRBJ2-1; tentatively, D is TRBD2 (5 bases). The CDR3 extends over 13 amino acids. Deletions cut 2 bases from V and 8 bases from J, with 10 bases between. The V gene's germline CDR1 is MNHNY and CDR2 SVGAGI (reference sequence). The CDR3 protein is CASSYGGLDEQFF. The CDR3 DNA reads TGTGCCAGCAGTTACGGAGGCCTGGATGAGCAGTTCTTC.

This clonotype is a singleton in its sample. The V and J genes are TRBV30 and TRBJ1-3; D is unclear. Germline loops: CDR1 GTSNPN, CDR2 SVGIG (reference sequence). Trimming left V 7 bases short and J 0 bases short, with 10 bases between. CDR3 length equals 13 residues. The CDR3 DNA reads as TGTGCCTCGCGGGAAAGCTCTGGAAACACCATATATTTT. It translates to CASRESSGNTIYF.

The sample holds one count of this clonotype. The J gene is TRBJ2-1, the V gene TRBV9; TRBD2 agrees at 7 bases. J was trimmed by 2 bases and V by 3 bases; bases with no gene match: 11. Germline V CDR1 and CDR2: SGDLS, YYNGEE. This CDR3 contains 17 residues. The CDR3 spells CASSEGSGVGAYNEQFF. In nucleotides, the CDR3 is TGTGCCAGCAGCGAAGGCAGCGGGGTCGGAGCCTACAATGAGCAGTTCTTC. The entire variable domain, with the rest obtained from reference TRBV9 and TRBJ2-1, is as follows: DSGVTQTPKHLITATGQRVTLRCSPRSGDLSVYWYQQSLDQGLQFLIQYYNGEERAKGNILERFSAQQFPDLHSELNLSSLELGDSALYFCASSEGSGVGAYNEQFFGPGTRLTVL.

The J gene is TRBJ1-6, the V gene TRBV6-5, with D possibly being TRBD1 (5 bases). The CDR3 is 14 residues long. The V end was cut by 2 bases, the J end by 6 bases, with 8 bases between. Germline V gives CDR1 MNHEY, CDR2 SVGAGI. CDR3 protein: CASSYPGPNSPLHF. In nucleotides, the CDR3 is TGTGCCAGCAGTTACCCGGGGCCTAATTCACCCCTCCACTTT.

The J gene is TRBJ2-7, the V gene TRBV27; 12 bases agree with TRBD2. With 8 bases clipped from V and 3 bases from J, the junction kept 14 bases outside the gene matches. The CDR3 is 17 amino acids. CDR1 and CDR2 from the germline V gene are MNHEY and SMNVEV (reference sequence). The CDR3 region has the DNA TGTGCCAGCGGAAAGGCCGGACTAGCGGGAATTTTCTACGAGCAGTACTTC. Translated: CASGKAGLAGIFYEQYF.

This clonotype was recorded only once. J is TRBJ1-1 and V is TRBV6-5; D perhaps matches TRBD1 (5 bases). Germline V gives CDR1 MNHEY, CDR2 SVGAGI. The length of the CDR3 is 15 residues. The V end was cut by 3 bases, the J end by 4 bases, with 15 bases between. The DNA of the CDR3 is TGTGCCAGCAGTTATGGGGACCCGGGGGGCACTGAAGCTTTCTTT. It yields the protein CASSYGDPGGTEAFF.

This sequence joins TRBV27 and TRBJ1-6, with D uncertain. CDR3 length equals 15 residues. V lost 5 bases and J lost 5, with 13 bases in between. CDR1 and CDR2 from the germline V gene are MNHEY and SMNVEV (reference sequence). The CDR3 DNA follows: TGTGCCAGCAGTCCATCCGGATCTAATAATTCACCCCTCCACTTT. It encodes CASSPSGSNNSPLHF.

V usage is TRBV7-9 and J usage is TRBJ1-2; the match to TRBD1 covers 7 bases. This CDR3 has 15 amino acids. Germline CDR1 SEHNR, CDR2 FQNEAQ (reference sequence). V lost 5 bases and J lost 5; bases outside the gene matches: 11. This CDR3 is CASSPGTVPFYGYTF. DNA for the CDR3: TGTGCCAGCAGCCCTGGGACAGTTCCTTTTTATGGCTACACCTTC.

The J gene is TRBJ2-7, the V gene TRBV30; 9 bases map to TRBD1. V gave up 2 bases and J gave up 3 bases; unmatched junction bases: 2. The germline CDR1 and CDR2 sequences are GTSNPN and SVGIG (reference sequence). This CDR3 spans 13 amino acids. The CDR3: CAWSSGQGYEQYF. The CDR3, as DNA: TGTGCCTGGAGTTCGGGACAGGGCTACGAGCAGTACTTC.

The chain joins TRBV4-2 to TRBJ2-5; 7 nucleotides match TRBD2. The CDR3 covers 13 residues. Unmatched junction bases numbered 4, after V lost 4 bases and J lost 5 bases. CDR1 and CDR2 from the germline V gene are LGHNA and YNFKEQ. CDR3: CASSPWGGETQYF. CDR3 in DNA: TGTGCCAGCAGCCCCTGGGGGGGGGAGACCCAGTACTTC.

This chain connects TRBV29-1 to TRBJ1-3; 7 bases are a match to TRBD1. Germline assignment: CDR1 SQVTM and CDR2 ANQGSEA. Trimming cost V 1 base and J 0 bases; bases outside gene matches: 3. The CDR3 is 15 amino acids. CDR3 sequence: CSVEGTGRSGNTIYF. CDR3 bases: TGCAGCGTTGAAGGGACAGGACGCTCTGGAAACACCATATATTTT.

This chain connects TRBV30 to TRBJ2-1; D remains unclear. The germline gives CDR1 GTSNPN, CDR2 SVGIG (reference sequence). The ends were cut back, 4 bases at V and 0 bases at J, with 10 bases in the middle. This CDR3 is 14 amino acids long. The CDR3 bases are TGTGCCTGGAACCCGGCTAGCTCCTACAATGAGCAGTTCTTC. Its protein is CAWNPASSYNEQFF.

The V call is TRBV19, the J call TRBJ1-2, with a weak D call TRBD1 (6 bases). V lost 5 bases, J lost 3 bases, and 16 bases lay in between. CDR1 and CDR2 from the germline V gene are LNHDA and SQIVND (reference sequence). CDR3 size: 15 residues. CDR3 sequence (DNA): TGTGCCAGTAGTCCCGGGGGCACCGCTTACTATGGCTACACCTTC. Protein product: CASSPGGTAYYGYTF.

The CDR3 bases are TGTGCCAGCAGTCCCGGGACAGGGACTGAGCAGTTCTTC. It yields the protein CASSPGTGTEQFF. This chain connects TRBV5-6 to TRBJ2-1; 9 positions agree with TRBD1. Germline lookup yields CDR1 SGHDT and CDR2 YYEEEE. V lost 5 bases to trimming and J lost 9 bases; unmatched junction nucleotides: 6. This CDR3 is 13 amino acids long.

This clonotype is a singleton in its sample. The rearrangement uses TRBV9 and TRBJ2-4, with 7 bases lining up with TRBD1. With V trimmed by 4 bases and J by 9 bases, 16 bases remained unmatched. The CDR3 has 16 amino acids. Germline V lookup: CDR1 SGDLS, CDR2 YYNGEE. Here the CDR3 reads CASSSGQVSLDGIQYF. The CDR3 bases are TGTGCCAGCAGCTCAGGACAGGTTTCATTAGATGGCATTCAGTACTTC.

This chain connects TRBV7-6 to TRBJ1-1; 8 bases are shared with TRBD1. Losses at the gene ends were 5 bases for V and 5 bases for J; bases not matched to a gene: 7. Germline V gene data show CDR1 as SGHVS and CDR2 as FNYEAQ. This CDR3 region has 14 residues. DNA of the CDR3: TGTGCCAGCAGCAGAGGGACAGGTAATACTGAAGCTTTCTTT. It yields the protein CASSRGTGNTEAFF.

The DNA for the CDR3 is TGTGCCAGCAGGGCCGGGACAGGAGCCTACGAGCAGTACTTC. Amino acid sequence: CASRAGTGAYEQYF. The rearrangement uses TRBV6-6 and TRBJ2-7; 8 nucleotides agree with TRBD1. J was trimmed by 2 bases and V by 6 bases; bases with no gene match: 6. The CDR3 is made up of 14 amino acids. Germline V lookup: CDR1 MNHNY, CDR2 SVGAGI (reference sequence).

The table lists this clonotype with a count of one. The gene calls are TRBV11-2 and TRBJ1-2, with D unresolved. The CDR3 has 14 amino acids. Deletions cut 0 bases from V and 2 bases from J, with 7 bases between. Germline V gene sequence: CDR1 SGHAT, CDR2 FQNNGV. The chain's CDR3 is CASSLDLGNYGYTF. DNA for the CDR3: TGTGCCAGCAGCTTAGATCTGGGGAACTATGGCTACACCTTC.

The chain joins TRBV3-1 to TRBJ2-7; unclear D gene. The V and J ends lost 0 bases and 4 bases respectively, with 7 bases between them. The germline V gene has CDR1 LGHDT and CDR2 YNNKEL (reference sequence). This CDR3 has 13 residues. The CDR3: CASSQDDGYEQYF. CDR3 coding DNA: TGTGCCAGCAGCCAAGATGACGGGTACGAGCAGTACTTC.

This clonotype appeared a single time. The rearrangement uses TRBV27 and TRBJ2-2, with unresolved D. Germline V CDR1 and CDR2: MNHEY, SMNVEV (reference sequence). V gave up 4 bases and J gave up 8 bases, with 14 bases separating them. The CDR3 is 14 residues long. The DNA of the CDR3 is TGTGCCAGCAGTTCGCTACAATCCTGGGGGGAGCTGTTTTTT. Translated, it gives CASSSLQSWGELFF.

The chain combines TRBV7-9 with TRBJ2-7; D may be TRBD2 (5 bases). The CDR3 is made up of 12 amino acids. The germline V gene encodes CDR1 SEHNR and CDR2 FQNEAQ (reference sequence). V gave up 5 bases and J gave up 6 bases, with 11 bases separating them. In DNA form, the CDR3 reads TGTGCCAGCAGCCCCGGGATCCCCGAGCAGTACTTC. Protein: CASSPGIPEQYF.

For the CDR3, the DNA is TGCAGTGCTAGAGATCTCAGGGCTTCTCGGAATGAGCAGTTCTTC. Protein: CSARDLRASRNEQFF. J is TRBJ2-1 and V is TRBV20-1; D may be TRBD1 (5 bases). CDR1 and CDR2 (germline): DFQATT, SNEGSKA (reference sequence). The CDR3 is made up of 15 amino acids. The germline V and J ends were trimmed by 0 bases and 7 bases, with 16 bases remaining between them.

The gene calls are TRBV30 and TRBJ1-1; D is ambiguous. This CDR3 comprises 15 residues. Germline V CDR1 and CDR2: GTSNPN, SVGIG (reference sequence). The ends were cut back, 1 base at V and 8 bases at J, with 20 bases in the middle. The CDR3 region is CAWSARAGAPPEAFF. The CDR3 DNA is TGTGCCTGGAGTGCGAGGGCAGGCGCACCCCCCGAAGCTTTCTTT.

The rearrangement joins TRBV27 to TRBJ2-7; 11 bases match TRBD1. The CDR3 sequence is 15 residues long. Germline lookup yields CDR1 MNHEY and CDR2 SMNVEV (reference sequence). V lost 4 bases, J lost 5 bases, and 7 bases stayed unmatched. The CDR3 protein is CASSSPRTGGNEQYF. For the CDR3, the DNA is TGTGCCAGCAGTTCACCCAGGACAGGGGGCAACGAGCAGTACTTC.

The CDR3, as DNA: TGCGCCAGCAGCATTATCACGGAGGGGGCTTACGAGCAGTACTTC. Its translation: CASSIITEGAYEQYF. The rearrangement links TRBV4-1 to TRBJ2-7; D might be TRBD1 (7 bases). Trimming cost V 5 bases and J 4 bases, with 18 bases left between them. Per germline, CDR1 MGHRA and CDR2 YSYEKL. The CDR3 contains 15 residues.

The chain couples TRBV6-5 to TRBJ1-5; TRBD1 might be the D (6 bases). The germline CDR1 and CDR2 sequences are MNHEY and SVGAGI. This CDR3 is built from 14 residues. With 6 bases removed from V and 6 bases from J, the gap between germline ends came to 15 bases. The chain's CDR3 is CASRDRSPGQPQHF. The CDR3 DNA sequence: TGTGCCAGCAGAGACAGGAGCCCGGGTCAGCCCCAGCATTTT.